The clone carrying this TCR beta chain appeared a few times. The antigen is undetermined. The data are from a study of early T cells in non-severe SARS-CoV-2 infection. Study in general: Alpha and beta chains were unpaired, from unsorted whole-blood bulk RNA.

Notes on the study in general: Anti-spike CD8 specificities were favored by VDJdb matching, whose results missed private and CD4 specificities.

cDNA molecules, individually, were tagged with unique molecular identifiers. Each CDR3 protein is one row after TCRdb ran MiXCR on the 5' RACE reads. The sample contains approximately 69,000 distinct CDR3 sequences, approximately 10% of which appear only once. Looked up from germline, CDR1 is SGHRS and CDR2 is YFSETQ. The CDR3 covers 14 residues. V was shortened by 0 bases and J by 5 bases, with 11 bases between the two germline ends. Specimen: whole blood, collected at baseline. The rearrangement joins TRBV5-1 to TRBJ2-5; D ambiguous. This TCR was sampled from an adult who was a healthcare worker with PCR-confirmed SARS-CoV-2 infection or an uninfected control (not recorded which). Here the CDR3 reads CASSLGGGSETQYF. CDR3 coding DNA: TGCGCCAGCAGCTTGGGCGGCGGCAGTGAGACCCAGTACTTC.